This entry features one T cell receptor beta chain sequence. Antigen specificity is unknown. The junction departs from the called germline gene at one end, perhaps through a read error. The data were obtained in a study of response to subunit inactivated influenza vaccine. Study-wide results and caveats: Authors suggested seasonal influenza vaccinations each recruit few new T cells.

Germline V gives CDR1 SGHVS, CDR2 FQNEAQ. This CDR3 contains 15 residues. TCRdb reanalysed the RT-PCR reads using MiXCR and keeps one entry per CDR3 protein. The table lists 250,000 to 350,000 distinct CDR3 sequences, around 22% of them singletons. The specimen comprised PBMCs from blood, sampled 21 months after vaccination. This sequence joins TRBV7-8 and TRBJ1-5; weak D call: TRBD1 (5 bases). This sequence was found in a man between 50 and 69 years old who received an inactivated influenza vaccine. CDR3 in amino acids: CASSLRGGSNQAQHF. DNA for the CDR3: TGTGCCAGCAGCTTACGCGGGGGTAGCAATCAGGCCCAGCATTTT.